One T cell receptor beta chain is described in this entry. What this receptor recognizes is not known. No clone much larger than this one lies a single base away; base qualities are absent. The treatment or condition label corresponds to: around 19 received Ad26.COV2.S at low or high dose, single or two shots; several received placebo; per-sample allocation not given. For vaccine and placebo recipients, repertoires were sequenced using samples collected on day 63 after the first injection. Cohort 1b enrolled 25 adults aged 18-55 years at a single site in Boston, USA, between 29 July and 7 August 2020. As a vaccine, Ad26.COV2.S was a replication-incompetent adenovirus type 26 vector that expressed a prefusion-stabilized SARS-CoV-2 spike protein derived from the original Wuhan strain. The data derive from a study of Ad26.COV2.S vaccination and SARS-CoV-2 variants (dated by TCRdb to about 2021). Study-wide context: Donors in the vaccine arm were drawn from COV1001, a phase I-IIa trial of Ad26.COV2.S in healthy adults that was multicentre, randomized, double-blind and placebo-controlled. Dosing of Ad26.COV2.S was intramuscular, at either 5x10^10 or 1x10^11 viral particles, delivered as one shot or as two shots spaced 56 days apart. The specificity and breadth of SARS-CoV-2-reactive T cell receptors after Ad26.COV2.S vaccination were assessed by TCRbeta repertoire sequencing. A total of around 32 samples were included in the TCR-sequenced set, comprising 19 Ad26.COV2.S vaccine recipients, 5 placebo recipients and 8 SARS-CoV-2 convalescent individuals. Trial participants were randomized into five groups of five, in which low-dose or high-dose Ad26.COV2.S was given once or twice, or placebo was given on both occasions. Throughout the experiments and outcome assessment, investigators stayed blinded to trial group allocation. Findings and caveats that apply to the study as a whole: After vaccination, substantial breadth of spike-specific CD8+ and CD4+ T cell responses was reported. It was noted by the authors that total T cell responses may have been underestimated by the TCR breadth and depth analyses. Vaccine and placebo recipients had comparable non-spike TCR breadth, which fits with the vaccine containing only spike. The study was not powered for comparison of responses between vaccine doses or regimens. Higher spike-specific TCR breadth was observed in Ad26.COV2.S recipients than in placebo recipients (P = 0.0014).

The junction shows trimming of 8 bases on V and 2 bases on J, plus 10 bases between the germline ends. From its cysteine to its phenylalanine, the CDR3 spans 13 amino acids. Of the read, only the CDR3 DNA is kept; its 39 bases are in frame from base 1. CDR1 and CDR2 were assigned from the germline V gene as SNHLY and FYNNEI. The immunoSEQ Assay was the method used to sequence TCRbeta CDR3 regions. After extraction, genomic DNA underwent amplification by bias-controlled multiplex PCR, followed by high-throughput sequencing. As for the original processing: To quantify the absolute abundance of every unique TCRbeta CDR3 region, sequences were collapsed and filtered. T cell fraction was estimated by normalizing TCRbeta template counts to usable DNA, with usable DNA measured through amplification of reference genes found in all nucleated cells. Repertoire TCRs were annotated as SARS-CoV-2-specific when V gene, CDR3 amino acid sequence and J gene were exactly matched to a known reactive TCR set. The reference SARS-CoV-2 TCR set was obtained from MIRA and was filtered for enrichment in COVID-19-positive ImmuneCODE repertoires, whereby public or cross-reactive TCRs were removed. Drawing on the MIRA antigens, annotated TCRs were analysed further at the level of specific ORF or position within ORF. Breadth was defined as the number of annotated unique rearrangements divided by the total number of unique productive rearrangements, and depth was defined as the summed frequency of the annotated unique rearrangements. TCR breadth was compared between groups using two-sided Wilcoxon rank-sum tests. Drawn from immuneACCESS, this table holds only the in-frame rearrangements with V and J called that TCRdb kept. Clones are partly lost; checked studies trace under half to an unresolved V gene and leave the rest unexplained. V, J and clone size are taken as reported in that table, and D and trimming were inferred from the DNA itself. The sample table contains 440,000 or so clones; only one count was recorded for about 90% of them. The biggest ten clones account for less than 5.5% of the sample.

The sample here was peripheral blood, taken in a trial of Ad26.COV2.S vaccine versus placebo. This receptor chain uses TRBV2 and TRBJ2-1; the best D guess is TRBD2, with 5 bases matching. This sequence originates from a person between 18 and 65 years old who received the Ad26.COV2.S COVID-19 vaccine or a placebo. The nucleotide sequence is given as TGTGCCAGCGAAGCGGAGACCTACAATGAGCAGTTCTTC. This translates into CASEAETYNEQFF.